Below are 26 T cell receptor beta chains sequenced from a single sample in a study of T cell repertoires in cytomegalovirus infection. These TCRs are of unknown antigen specificity. TCRdb used MiXCR to reprocess the reads, holding one entry per CDR3 protein. The sample lists hundreds of thousands of distinct CDR3 sequences, about 33% occurring once. The sample here was cultured PBMCs, taken from culture after CMV antigen stimulation. The source is a human donor in good health (CMV status not recorded). Some clones in this sample may be carry-over from other donors' samples.

This clonotype was counted only a few times. This may be a read error: a much more frequent sequence differs by one nucleotide. This rearrangement joins TRBV12-3 or TRBV12-4 to TRBJ2-3; 11 nucleotides agree with TRBD2. The CDR3 consists of 15 residues. V lost 5 bases, J lost 1 base, and 2 bases stayed unmatched. This CDR3 is CASSETSGGTDTQYF. CDR3 coding DNA: TGTGCCAGCAGTGAGACTAGCGGGGGCACAGATACGCAGTATTTT.

V gene TRBV7-2 combines with J gene TRBJ1-2; D might be TRBD1 (6 bases). V was clipped by 3 bases and J by 9 bases, with 14 bases between them. The CDR3 is made up of 13 amino acids. CDR1 SGHTA and CDR2 FQGNSA come from the germline V gene. The CDR3 region has the DNA TGTGCCAGCAGCTTGGACGGGGGCAGAAGCTACACCTTC. It yields the protein CASSLDGGRSYTF.

The chain combines TRBV19 with TRBJ1-3; perhaps TRBD1 as D (5 bases). The CDR3 length is 16 residues. Deletions cut 6 bases from V and 2 bases from J, with 17 bases between. Germline V CDR1 and CDR2: LNHDA, SQIVND (reference sequence). CDR3 loop: CASSPRGGDPGNTIYF. CDR3 DNA: TGTGCCAGTAGCCCCCGGGGAGGGGACCCTGGAAACACCATATATTTT.

This clonotype turned up a few times. CDR3 DNA: TGTGCCAGCAGTTCGACCGCCGGGACAGGGATGTCACCCCTCCACTTT. Translation: CASSSTAGTGMSPLHF. The V and J genes are TRBV27 and TRBJ1-6, with 9 bases fitting TRBD1. Germline V lookup: CDR1 MNHEY, CDR2 SMNVEV (reference sequence). The J segment lost 10 bases and the V segment lost 4 bases, leaving 11 bases of the junction unmatched. This CDR3 spans 16 amino acids.

This clonotype has just a few counts. The V and J genes are TRBV7-2 and TRBJ2-3; D not certain. Germline V gene lookup returns CDR1 SGHTA and CDR2 FQGNSA. V lost 2 bases and J 4 bases, leaving 13 bases between the germline ends. The CDR3 is 15 amino acids. CDR3 nucleotide sequence: TGTGCCAGCAGCTTATCCCACGGAAGTGCAGATACGCAGTATTTT. It is translated as CASSLSHGSADTQYF.

This clonotype was observed at least ten times. The genes are TRBV7-2 and TRBJ2-5; D is ambiguous. V lost 5 bases, J lost 0 bases, and 4 bases lay in between. The V gene's germline CDR1 is SGHTA and CDR2 FQGNSA. This CDR3 region has 12 residues. The CDR3 spells CASSTYQETQYF. CDR3 coding DNA: TGTGCCAGCAGCACGTACCAAGAGACCCAGTACTTC. The variable domain in full, with the rest retrieved from reference TRBV7-2 and TRBJ2-5, is GAGVSQSPSNKVTEKGKDVELRCDPISGHTALYWYRQSLGQGLEFLIYFQGNSAPDKSGLPSDRFSAERTGGSVSTLTIQRTQQEDSAVYLCASSTYQETQYFGPGTRLLVL.

The table lists this clonotype with a few counts. The genes are TRBV19 and TRBJ2-1; no clear D. Germline-derived CDR1 and CDR2 are LNHDA and SQIVND (reference sequence). The CDR3 spans 14 residues. Deletions cut 3 bases from V and 0 bases from J, with 6 bases between. CDR3 region: CASSIGPSYNEQFF. CDR3 DNA: TGTGCCAGTAGTATCGGGCCCTCCTACAATGAGCAGTTCTTC.

The chain has TRBV6-2 or TRBV6-3 and TRBJ2-7, with 9 bases fitting TRBD1. This CDR3 region has 15 residues. Germline V CDR1 and CDR2: MNHEY, SVGEGT. J was trimmed by 3 bases and V by 4 bases; bases with no gene match: 7. The CDR3 DNA reads TGTGCCAGCAGTTCTATCCGACAGGGGGGCTACGAGCAGTACTTC. Protein: CASSSIRQGGYEQYF.

J is TRBJ1-2 and V is TRBV6-2 or TRBV6-3, with 7 bases aligning to TRBD1. J lost 4 bases, V lost 6 bases, and 5 bases had no gene match. Germline CDR1 reads MNHEY; CDR2 reads SVGEGT. The CDR3 has 13 amino acids. CDR3 bases: TGTGCCAGCAGCCCGGACAGGATCTATGGCTACACCTTC. Its translation: CASSPDRIYGYTF.

This clonotype was detected only once. This rearrangement joins TRBV6-6 to TRBJ2-1; D is unresolved. V was cut by 7 bases and J by 3 bases, with 13 bases left in between. Germline V gene data show CDR1 as MNHNY and CDR2 as SVGAGI (reference sequence). The CDR3 consists of 14 residues. The CDR3 reads CASNPPRNYNEQFF. In nucleotides, the CDR3 is TGTGCCAGCAACCCGCCCCGCAACTACAATGAGCAGTTCTTC.

The chain links TRBV12-5 to TRBJ1-2; weak D call: TRBD1 (5 bases). V was trimmed by 3 bases and J by 13 bases, leaving 33 bases between them. This CDR3 contains 18 residues. CDR1 and CDR2 (germline): LGHNT, FRNRAP. The CDR3 DNA reads as TGTGCTAGTGGTTTACCCCCCCGGGAAGCACGGGACGCATTTCGCGGCACCTTC. It specifies CASGLPPREARDAFRGTF.

This clonotype was seen a few times. This chain connects TRBV11-2 to TRBJ1-4; D call uncertain. Trimming left V 7 bases short and J 0 bases short, with 18 bases between. Germline CDR1 reads SGHAT; CDR2 reads FQNNGV. The CDR3 totals 17 residues. CDR3 in amino acids: CASNLFHAAATNEKLFF. CDR3 DNA: TGTGCCAGCAACCTATTTCACGCCGCTGCAACTAATGAAAAACTGTTTTTT.

This clonotype occurred a few times. The rearrangement uses TRBV11-1 and TRBJ2-2, with D tentatively TRBD1 or TRBD2 (7 bases each). The CDR3 has 15 amino acids. The V end was cut by 4 bases, the J end by 3 bases, with 12 bases between. Germline lookup yields CDR1 SGHAT and CDR2 FQDESV (reference sequence). The CDR3 here is CASSSRGGDTGELFF. The CDR3 DNA follows: TGTGCCAGCAGCTCCAGGGGGGGAGACACCGGGGAGCTGTTTTTT. The variable domain in full, completed from reference TRBV11-1 and TRBJ2-2, reads EAEVAQSPRYKITEKSQAVAFWCDPISGHATLYWYRQILGQGPELLVQFQDESVVDDSQLPKDRFSAERLKGVDSTLKIQPAELGDSAMYLCASSSRGGDTGELFFGEGSRLTVL.

The V and J genes are TRBV29-1 and TRBJ2-1; D remains unclear. The germline gives CDR1 SQVTM, CDR2 ANQGSEA. The CDR3 length is 14 residues. V was clipped by 5 bases and J by 0 bases, with 11 bases between them. In nucleotides, the CDR3 is TGCAGCGTTATGGGTCTCAGCTCCTACAATGAGCAGTTCTTC. Translating it yields CSVMGLSSYNEQFF.

J is TRBJ2-5 and V is TRBV12-5; unclear D gene. Germline CDR1 reads LGHNT; CDR2 reads FRNRAP. Trimming stripped 6 bases from V and 3 bases from J, with 11 bases between. The CDR3 consists of 13 residues. CDR3 protein: CASGGKGKETQYF. CDR3 in DNA: TGTGCTAGTGGGGGGAAAGGCAAAGAGACCCAGTACTTC. Together with reference TRBV12-5 and TRBJ2-5, the CDR3 gives the full variable domain: DARVTQTPRHKVTEMGQEVTMRCQPILGHNTVFWYRQTMMQGLELLAYFRNRAPLDDSGMPKDRFSAEMPDATLATLKIQPSEPRDSAVYFCASGGKGKETQYFGPGTRLLVL.

This clonotype has a count of ten or more. The chain is built from TRBV7-2 and TRBJ2-1, with D possibly called TRBD1 or TRBD2 (5 bases each). The germline CDR1 and CDR2 sequences are SGHTA and FQGNSA. The V and J ends lost 6 bases and 9 bases respectively, with 12 bases between them. The CDR3 covers 12 residues. CDR3 sequence: CASRPRGSEQFF. CDR3 DNA sequence: TGTGCCAGCAGGCCCCGGGGCTCTGAGCAGTTCTTC. The whole variable domain, remainder taken from reference TRBV7-2 and TRBJ2-1, is GAGVSQSPSNKVTEKGKDVELRCDPISGHTALYWYRQSLGQGLEFLIYFQGNSAPDKSGLPSDRFSAERTGGSVSTLTIQRTQQEDSAVYLCASRPRGSEQFFGPGTRLTVL.

This clonotype occurred a few times. CDR3 loop: CASSLAQGANTEAFF. The DNA for the CDR3 is TGTGCCAGCAGTTTGGCACAGGGGGCGAACACTGAAGCTTTCTTT. The gene calls are TRBV27 and TRBJ1-1; TRBD1 matches at 9 bases. This CDR3 has 15 amino acids. CDR1 is MNHEY and CDR2 is SMNVEV in the germline V gene (reference sequence). V was pared by 3 bases and J by 1 base, with 3 bases of the junction left unmatched.

This clonotype was seen only a few times. V is TRBV5-1 and J is TRBJ2-2; perhaps TRBD1 as D (6 bases). V was clipped by 4 bases and J by 9 bases, with 16 bases between them. CDR3 length: 14 amino acids. The V gene's germline CDR1 is SGHRS and CDR2 YFSETQ. CDR3 sequence reads: CASSHQPGDRELFF. CDR3 in DNA: TGCGCCAGCAGCCACCAGCCAGGGGACCGGGAGCTGTTTTTT.

This clonotype was observed a handful of times. J is TRBJ2-3 and V is TRBV2; D may be TRBD2 (5 bases). CDR1 and CDR2 (germline): SNHLY, FYNNEI. The CDR3 length is 15 residues. V dropped 1 base and J dropped 3 bases, with 11 bases sitting between them. CDR3 DNA: TGTGCCAGCAGTGAAGAGGGAGTTGGAACAGATACGCAGTATTTT. Amino acids: CASSEEGVGTDTQYF. Filled out from reference TRBV2 and TRBJ2-3, the complete variable domain reads EPEVTQTPSHQVTQMGQEVILRCVPISNHLYFYWYRQILGQKVEFLVSFYNNEISEKSEIFDDQFSVERPDGSNFTLKIRSTKLEDSAMYFCASSEEGVGTDTQYFGPGTRLTVL.

The chain combines TRBV6-2 or TRBV6-3 with TRBJ2-2; a possible D gene is TRBD2 (6 bases). In germline, CDR1 is MNHEY, CDR2 SVGEGT. There are 14 residues in the CDR3. The ends were cut back, 5 bases at V and 4 bases at J, with 11 bases in the middle. CDR3 coding DNA: TGTGCCAGCAGTCTCGGACTAACCACCGGGGAGCTGTTTTTT. Its protein is CASSLGLTTGELFF.

This clonotype occurred a few times. This rearrangement joins TRBV24-1 to TRBJ2-1; TRBD2 matches at 8 bases. Per germline, CDR1 KGHDR and CDR2 SFDVKD. V trimming: 7 bases; J trimming: 7 bases; junction bases outside the gene matches: 8. CDR3 size: 14 residues. CDR3: CATSSWGGGNEQFF. The CDR3 DNA is TGTGCCACCAGCTCGTGGGGCGGGGGGAATGAGCAGTTCTTC.

This clonotype was picked up many times. The V gene is TRBV28, the J gene TRBJ1-3; 7 bases fit TRBD1. This CDR3 has 17 residues. Germline loops: CDR1 MDHEN, CDR2 SYDVKM. Trimming cost V 5 bases and J 0 bases; bases outside gene matches: 10. DNA of the CDR3: TGTGCCAGCAGTCCCCGGACAGGACCCTTCTCTGGAAACACCATATATTTT. It translates to CASSPRTGPFSGNTIYF.

This clonotype has at least ten counts. V and J are TRBV7-9 and TRBJ1-4; D is perhaps TRBD1 (6 bases). With 5 bases removed from V and 0 bases from J, the gap between germline ends came to 7 bases. Per germline, CDR1 SEHNR and CDR2 FQNEAQ (reference sequence). The CDR3 contains 14 residues. The CDR3 coding sequence is TGTGCCAGCAGCCGGACAGCAACTAATGAAAAACTGTTTTTT. Translation gives CASSRTATNEKLFF.

This clonotype was detected ten times or more. This rearrangement joins TRBV7-2 to TRBJ2-3; TRBD2 agrees at 12 bases. This CDR3 region has 16 residues. CDR1 and CDR2 from the germline V gene are SGHTA and FQGNSA. V was pared by 7 bases and J by 5 bases, with 10 bases of the junction left unmatched. The CDR3 region is CASTTRLAGGVDTQYF. The CDR3 coding sequence is TGTGCCAGCACTACCCGGCTAGCGGGAGGGGTAGATACGCAGTATTTT.

V and J are TRBV28 and TRBJ2-5; 10 nucleotides align to TRBD2. The length of the CDR3 is 14 residues. V was pared by 8 bases and J by 5 bases, with 8 bases of the junction left unmatched. Germline CDR1 is MDHEN and CDR2 is SYDVKM. In DNA form, the CDR3 reads TGTGCCAGCTCCCTAGCGGGAGTGAAGGAGACCCAGTACTTC. Amino acid sequence: CASSLAGVKETQYF.

This clonotype appeared many times. This chain uses TRBV7-2 with TRBJ1-1; D not resolved. The V and J ends lost 2 bases and 1 base respectively, with 8 bases between them. The CDR3 is 14 residues long. Germline values: CDR1 SGHTA, CDR2 FQGNSA. DNA of the CDR3: TGTGCCAGCAGCTTATATCCGGGGAACACTGAAGCTTTCTTT. Translating it yields CASSLYPGNTEAFF.